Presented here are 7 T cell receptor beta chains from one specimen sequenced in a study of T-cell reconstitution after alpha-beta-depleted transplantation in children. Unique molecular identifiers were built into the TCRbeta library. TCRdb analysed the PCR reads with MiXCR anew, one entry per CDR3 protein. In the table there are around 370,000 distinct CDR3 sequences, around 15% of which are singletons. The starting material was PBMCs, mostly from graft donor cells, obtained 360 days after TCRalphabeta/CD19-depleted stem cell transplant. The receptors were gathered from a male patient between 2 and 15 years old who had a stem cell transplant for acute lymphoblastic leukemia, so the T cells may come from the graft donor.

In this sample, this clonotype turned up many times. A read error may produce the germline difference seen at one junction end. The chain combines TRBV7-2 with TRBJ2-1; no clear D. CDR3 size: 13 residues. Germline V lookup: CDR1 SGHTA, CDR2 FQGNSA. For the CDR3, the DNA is TGTTCCAGCAGCGCGACCCGTTACAATGAGCAGTTCTTC. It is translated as CSSSATRYNEQFF.

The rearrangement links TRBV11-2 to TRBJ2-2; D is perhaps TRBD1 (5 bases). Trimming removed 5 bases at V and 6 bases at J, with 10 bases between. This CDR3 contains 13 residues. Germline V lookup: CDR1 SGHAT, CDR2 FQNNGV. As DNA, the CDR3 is TGTGCCAGCAGCAACCAGGGTTCCGGGGAGCTGTTTTTT. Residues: CASSNQGSGELFF.

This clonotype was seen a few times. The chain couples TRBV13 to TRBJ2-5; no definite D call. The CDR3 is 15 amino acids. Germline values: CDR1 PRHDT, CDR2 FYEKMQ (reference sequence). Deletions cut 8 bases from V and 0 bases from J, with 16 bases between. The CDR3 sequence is CASAPFFGNQETQYF. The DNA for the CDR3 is TGTGCCAGCGCCCCCTTTTTCGGCAACCAAGAGACCCAGTACTTC.

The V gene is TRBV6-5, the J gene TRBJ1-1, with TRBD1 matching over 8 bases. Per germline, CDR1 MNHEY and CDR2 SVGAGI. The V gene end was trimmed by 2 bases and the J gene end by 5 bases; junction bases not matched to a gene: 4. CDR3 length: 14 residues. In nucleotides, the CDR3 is TGTGCCAGCAGTTACGGGACAGGAGAGACTGAAGCTTTCTTT. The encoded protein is CASSYGTGETEAFF.

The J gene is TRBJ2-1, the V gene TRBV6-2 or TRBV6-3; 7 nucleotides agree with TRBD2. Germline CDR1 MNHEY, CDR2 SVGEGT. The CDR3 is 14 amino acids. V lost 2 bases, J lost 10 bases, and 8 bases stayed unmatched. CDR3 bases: TGTGCCAGCAGTTACGGGCTCGCCGGGAGGGAGCAGTTCTTC. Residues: CASSYGLAGREQFF.

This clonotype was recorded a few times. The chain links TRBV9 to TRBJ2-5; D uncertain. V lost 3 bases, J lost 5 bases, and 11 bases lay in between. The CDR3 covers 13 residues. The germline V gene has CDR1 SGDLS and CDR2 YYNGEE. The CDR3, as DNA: TGTGCCAGCAGCGCCCCCGGTTCGGAGACCCAGTACTTC. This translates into CASSAPGSETQYF.

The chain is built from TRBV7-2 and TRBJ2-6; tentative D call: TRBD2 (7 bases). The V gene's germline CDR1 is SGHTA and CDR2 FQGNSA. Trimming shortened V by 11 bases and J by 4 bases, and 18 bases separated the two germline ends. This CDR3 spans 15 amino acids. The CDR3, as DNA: TGTGCCGAAAATAGGGGGACTACAGGGGCCAACGTCCTGACTTTC. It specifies CAENRGTTGANVLTF. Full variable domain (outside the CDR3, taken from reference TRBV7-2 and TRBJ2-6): GAGVSQSPSNKVTEKGKDVELRCDPISGHTALYWYRQSLGQGLEFLIYFQGNSAPDKSGLPSDRFSAERTGGSVSTLTIQRTQQEDSAVYLCAENRGTTGANVLTFGAGSRLTVL.